The rows below give T cell receptor beta chains drawn from one sample of a study of shared clonotypes between healthy human individuals. Assay: immunoSEQ multiplex PCR; the TCRdb copy retains only in-frame clones and omits some. The data contain around 560,000 clones, 85% to 95% of them singletons. Sequenced material: naive CD8+ T cells sorted from blood. The receptors come from a woman in her 30s in good health. Both conserved end residues are part of each CDR3. A D gene is named only where the DNA matches it firmly. The size field is filled for only some rows; it gives once, few, many or a size class.

V	J	D	length	size	CDR3	DNA
TRBV11-2	TRBJ2-1	-	16	-	CASSLGGTRPNNEQFF	TGTGCCAGCAGCTTAGGAGGGACACGACCTAACAATGAGCAGTTCTTC
TRBV2	TRBJ2-7	TRBD1	13	once	CASSIGTGREQYF	TGTGCCAGCAGCATAGGGACAGGTCGCGAGCAGTACTTC
TRBV29-1	TRBJ2-7	-	12	-	CSVGGSPWEQYF	TGCAGCGTTGGAGGCTCGCCTTGGGAGCAGTACTTC
TRBV9	TRBJ2-7	TRBD2	15	-	CASSVDTSGSYEQYF	TGTGCCAGCAGCGTGGATACTAGCGGTTCCTACGAGCAGTACTTC
TRBV27	TRBJ1-2	-	14	-	CASSVGGGWYGYTF	TGTGCCAGCAGTGTCGGGGGAGGGTGGTATGGCTACACCTTC
TRBV4-1	TRBJ1-5	-	15	-	CASSQTVRGDQPQHF	TGCGCCAGCAGCCAAACAGTTCGAGGAGATCAGCCCCAGCATTTT
TRBV19	TRBJ1-2	-	13	-	CASKSGGLYGYTF	TGTGCCAGTAAGTCGGGAGGACTTTATGGCTACACCTTC
TRBV10-2	TRBJ2-7	-	13	-	CASSETGAYEQYF	TGCGCCAGCAGTGAGACGGGGGCCTACGAGCAGTACTTC
TRBV19	TRBJ1-5	TRBD1	16	-	CASSMRAGGPNQPQHF	TGTGCCAGTAGTATGAGAGCAGGGGGGCCCAATCAGCCCCAGCATTTT
TRBV6-6	TRBJ1-3	-	16	-	CASRLRTGVSGNTIYF	TGTGCCAGCAGATTGAGAACAGGCGTCTCTGGAAACACCATATATTTT
TRBV27	TRBJ2-1	-	12	-	CASTTGYNEQFF	TGTGCCAGCACTACGGGTTACAATGAGCAGTTCTTC
TRBV13	TRBJ1-2	TRBD1	14	-	CASSSTDRDYGYTF	TGTGCCAGCAGCTCCACCGACAGGGACTATGGCTACACCTTC
TRBV4-1	TRBJ1-1	-	16	-	CASSQEMSSDEGEAFF	TGCGCCAGCAGCCAAGAAATGAGTTCGGACGAGGGTGAAGCTTTCTTT
TRBV27	TRBJ2-7	TRBD2	13	-	CASGLAGVYEQYF	TGTGCCAGCGGCCTAGCGGGAGTTTACGAGCAGTACTTC
TRBV7-9	TRBJ2-7	-	13	-	CASSWDMENEQYF	TGTGCCAGCAGCTGGGACATGGAAAACGAGCAGTACTTC
TRBV7-9	TRBJ1-1	-	11	-	CASSTGTEAFF	TGTGCCAGCAGTACAGGCACTGAAGCTTTCTTT
TRBV2	TRBJ2-7	-	15	once	CASSVEGQHPSEQYF	TGTGCCAGCAGCGTCGAAGGGCAACACCCCTCCGAGCAGTACTTC
TRBV7-9	TRBJ2-1	TRBD2	16	-	CASSLGGSGIYNEQFF	TGTGCCAGCAGCTTAGGTGGTAGCGGGATATACAATGAGCAGTTCTTC
TRBV7-8	TRBJ2-7	-	15	-	CASSLVKLEWYEQYF	TGTGCCAGCAGCTTAGTAAAACTAGAATGGTACGAGCAGTACTTC
TRBV11-2	TRBJ2-3	-	13	-	CASSSWRTDTQYF	TGTGCCAGCAGTTCTTGGCGCACAGATACGCAGTATTTT
TRBV6-1	TRBJ2-7	TRBD1	15	-	CASSEGQGHSYEQYF	TGTGCCAGCAGTGAGGGACAGGGGCACTCCTACGAGCAGTACTTC
TRBV27	TRBJ2-7	-	13	-	CASSLSRNSEQYF	TGTGCCAGCAGTTTATCGAGAAATAGCGAGCAGTACTTC
TRBV27	TRBJ2-1	-	13	-	CASNSPYYNEQFF	TGTGCCAGCAATTCACCATACTACAATGAGCAGTTCTTC
TRBV27	TRBJ1-5	-	14	-	CASSSDRSNQPQHF	TGTGCCAGCAGTTCCGACAGGAGCAATCAGCCCCAGCATTTT
TRBV13	TRBJ2-3	TRBD2	19	-	CASSLIGLAGGWGTDTQYF	TGTGCCAGCAGCTTAATAGGACTAGCGGGAGGTTGGGGCACAGATACGCAGTATTTT
TRBV9	TRBJ1-4	-	13	-	CASSVGTEEKLFF	TGTGCCAGCAGCGTAGGGACAGAGGAAAAACTGTTTTTT
TRBV5-1	TRBJ2-1	TRBD1	16	-	CASSLAFETGINEQFF	TGCGCCAGCAGCTTGGCCTTCGAGACAGGGATCAATGAGCAGTTCTTC
TRBV5-1	TRBJ2-7	-	15	few	CASSLVSEVAYEQYF	TGCGCCAGCAGCTTGGTCAGCGAAGTTGCCTACGAGCAGTACTTC
TRBV14	TRBJ2-7	-	13	-	CASSPGQSYEQYF	TGTGCCAGCAGTCCGGGACAATCCTACGAGCAGTACTTC
TRBV6-1	TRBJ2-7	-	12	-	CASALGSYEQYF	TGTGCCAGCGCCCTTGGCTCCTACGAGCAGTACTTC
TRBV7-8	TRBJ2-3	-	19	-	CASSKGEGEITFHTDTQYF	TGTGCCAGCAGCAAGGGGGAGGGGGAAATAACGTTCCACACAGATACGCAGTATTTT
TRBV28	TRBJ2-1	TRBD2	15	-	CASRLLAGGYNEQFF	TGTGCCAGCAGATTACTAGCGGGAGGGTACAATGAGCAGTTCTTC
TRBV28	TRBJ2-1	TRBD2	15	-	CASSAPSGVANEQFF	TGTGCCAGCAGTGCCCCTAGCGGGGTCGCAAATGAGCAGTTCTTC
TRBV29-1	TRBJ2-1	-	14	-	CSVEPRDTYNEQFF	TGCAGCGTTGAGCCTCGGGATACCTACAATGAGCAGTTCTTC